A selection of T cell receptor beta chains follows, all from one sample in a study of identical twins. TCRdb used MiXCR to reprocess the 5' RACE reads, holding one entry per CDR3 protein. The sample includes some 500,000 distinct CDR3 sequences, roughly an eighth of them seen just once. A further study also used this sample, focusing on yellow fever vaccine responses in identical twins.

What was sequenced was CD4+ T cells sorted from blood. Receptors were obtained from a woman aged 18-35 years in good health. Each CDR3 is given with its conserved first and last residue. Each record gives: J gene, V gene, clone size, D gene, CDR3 DNA, CDR3 protein. D genes are given only for firm matches. For some rows the clone size is stated as once, few or many, or as a class when expanded; others skip it.

J gene: TRBJ2-2
V gene: TRBV7-9
clone size: few
D gene: NA
CDR3 DNA: TGTGCCAGCAGCTTATTGCTGGGGGGCGTCCTAGCTGGGGAGCTGTTTTTT
CDR3 protein: CASSLLLGGVLAGELFF

J gene: TRBJ2-5
V gene: TRBV6-5
clone size: few
D gene: NA
CDR3 DNA: TGTGCCAGCAGTTACTCAGGGGTAGTAGAGACCCAGTACTTC
CDR3 protein: CASSYSGVVETQYF

J gene: TRBJ2-1
V gene: TRBV27
clone size: NA
D gene: NA
CDR3 DNA: TGTGCCAGCAGTTTATCGGGCGGATTGCCCTACAATGAGCAGTTCTTC
CDR3 protein: CASSLSGGLPYNEQFF

J gene: TRBJ2-3
V gene: TRBV20-1
clone size: many
D gene: TRBD2
CDR3 DNA: TGTAGCGGGGGGGCGGGGTCAGATACGCAGTATTTT
CDR3 protein: CSGGAGSDTQYF

J gene: TRBJ1-1
V gene: TRBV9
clone size: few
D gene: NA
CDR3 DNA: TGTGCCAGCAGCGAGGGGGTCCCAGGGCGGGAAGCTTTCTTT
CDR3 protein: CASSEGVPGREAFF

J gene: TRBJ2-1
V gene: TRBV9
clone size: NA
D gene: TRBD2
CDR3 DNA: TGTGCCAGCAGCGTGTCACTAGCGTGGGAGGGTTCGCCCCTCTACAATGAGCAGTTCTTC
CDR3 protein: CASSVSLAWEGSPLYNEQFF

J gene: TRBJ2-3
V gene: TRBV9
clone size: NA
D gene: NA
CDR3 DNA: TGTGCCAGCTGGGGGCCTAGCACAGATACGCAGTATTTT
CDR3 protein: CASWGPSTDTQYF

J gene: TRBJ1-4
V gene: TRBV6-6
clone size: NA
D gene: NA
CDR3 DNA: TGTGCCAGCAGGTGGACAGCCTCTAATGAAAAACTGTTTTTT
CDR3 protein: CASRWTASNEKLFF

J gene: TRBJ1-1
V gene: TRBV20-1
clone size: few
D gene: NA
CDR3 DNA: TGCAGTGCCCAGTTTATGTCTGAAGCTTTCTTT
CDR3 protein: CSAQFMSEAFF

J gene: TRBJ1-6
V gene: TRBV7-9
clone size: NA
D gene: NA
CDR3 DNA: TGTGCCAGCAGCTTAGGACAGTCAATGAATTCACCCCTCCACTTT
CDR3 protein: CASSLGQSMNSPLHF

J gene: TRBJ2-3
V gene: TRBV20-1
clone size: NA
D gene: TRBD2
CDR3 DNA: TGCAGTGCTAGAGATTCAGCTAGCGGGAGACCAGATACGCAGTATTTT
CDR3 protein: CSARDSASGRPDTQYF

J gene: TRBJ2-1
V gene: TRBV7-7
clone size: few
D gene: NA
CDR3 DNA: TGTGCTAGCAGCCCAGGGGACGGTAATGAGCAGTTCTTC
CDR3 protein: CASSPGDGNEQFF

J gene: TRBJ2-7
V gene: TRBV24-1
clone size: NA
D gene: TRBD1
CDR3 DNA: TGTGCCACCAGTGATCCCGGACAGGGGGAGAACGAGCAGTACTTC
CDR3 protein: CATSDPGQGENEQYF

J gene: TRBJ2-1
V gene: TRBV11-3
clone size: few
D gene: NA
CDR3 DNA: TGTGCCAGCAGCTCCGCAGCCTACAATGAGCAGTTCTTC
CDR3 protein: CASSSAAYNEQFF